Each of the 3 T cell receptor beta chains below was sequenced from the same sample in a study of T cell repertoires and HLA-DP antigens. The method was immunoSEQ multiplex PCR; TCRdb's version includes in-frame clones alone and lacks a portion of them. The table lists around 110,000 clones, almost 95% of them singletons. These receptors' antigens are unknown. The sequenced sample consisted of CD4+ T cells from PBMCs. Receptor source: a woman aged 18-35 years in good health and CMV-seronegative.

This rearrangement joins TRBV10-3 to TRBJ2-3; the D is unclear. The V gene lost 3 bases and the J gene lost 7 bases, with 8 bases spanning the gap. Germline V gives CDR1 ENHRY, CDR2 SYGVKD. CDR3 length: 12 residues. CDR3 DNA: TGTGCCATCAGTGATCTCTCAAATACGCAGTATTTT. Translating gives CAISDLSNTQYF.

This clone was seen more than once but under ten times. The J gene is TRBJ2-1, the V gene TRBV10-2; D is unresolved. Germline values: CDR1 WSHSY, CDR2 SAAADI. V was cut by 6 bases and J by 2 bases, with 11 bases left in between. This CDR3 has 14 amino acids. As DNA, the CDR3 is TGCGCCAGCAGCCTCGCGTTCACCTACAATGAGCAGTTCTTC. Residues: CASSLAFTYNEQFF.

J is TRBJ2-1 and V is TRBV5-1; D could derive from TRBD1 or TRBD2 (6 bases each). The CDR3 has 13 residues. Germline V CDR1 and CDR2: SGHRS, YFSETQ. Deletions cut 0 bases from V and 10 bases from J, with 11 bases between. This CDR3 is CASSLGRGGEQFF. In DNA form, the CDR3 reads TGCGCCAGCAGCTTGGGCAGGGGAGGCGAGCAGTTCTTC. The variable domain in full, with the rest retrieved from reference TRBV5-1 and TRBJ2-1, is KAGVTQTPRYLIKTRGQQVTLSCSPISGHRSVSWYQQTPGQGLQFLFEYFSETQRNKGNFPGRFSGRQFSNSRSEMNVSTLELGDSALYLCASSLGRGGEQFFGPGTRLTVL.